The entry below describes one T cell receptor beta chain. This sample was included in a study of TIL therapy for anti-PD-1-resistant metastatic lung cancer. This was the immunoSEQ v3 assay. The data were produced by immunoSEQ multiplex PCR, yet TCRdb's version contains in-frame clones alone and is incomplete. The sample records tens of thousands of clones, roughly 84% being singletons. Time point in this sample: pre-treatment sample, taken before nivolumab and TIL therapy. The CDR3 is made up of 13 amino acids. V lost 6 bases and J lost 6; bases outside the gene matches: 5. CDR1 and CDR2 from the germline V gene are WNHNN and SYGVQD (reference sequence).

Source: blood, taken at baseline. This TCR came from a person between 25 and 79 years old with non-small cell lung cancer. The chain employs TRBV10-1 and TRBJ2-3; 8 positions agree with TRBD1. The CDR3 DNA reads as TGCGCCAGCAGCTCAGGGGGCTGGGATACGCAGTATTTT. Its protein is CASSSGGWDTQYF.